Sequencing of this T cell receptor (beta chain) was carried out in a study of OX40 agonist ivuxolimab in advanced cancers. The wider study: It was ivuxolimab, an agonistic anti-OX40 (CD134) antibody, that patients were treated with. Patients were dosed intravenously with ivuxolimab at 0.01 to 10 mg/kg every 2 weeks.

The repertoire was sequenced with immunoSEQ multiplex PCR; TCRdb's copy has only in-frame clones and lacks some. The sample holds about 55,000 clones, roughly 81% seen once. Patients had blood sampled at baseline and again on cycle 4 day 1 and cycle 7 day 1. Points on this clone: Its specificity is not known.

Overall study results and limits: Mean expanded clone counts were higher in CD8+ than CD4+ T cells.

Per germline, CDR1 MGHRA and CDR2 YSYEKL. Between the trimmed V and J ends, which lost 3 bases and 0 bases, there was a span of 24 bases. This CDR3 has 20 amino acids. The sample in question was CD4+ or CD8+ T cells sorted from blood, obtained in a trial of the OX40 agonist ivuxolimab. The sequence was obtained from an adult with an advanced solid tumor such as melanoma, head and neck, liver or kidney cancer. The chain combines TRBV4-1 with TRBJ2-4; D might be TRBD1 (9 bases). CDR3 in amino acids: CASSHGSGTGNYLAKNIQYF. The CDR3 DNA reads TGCGCCAGCAGCCATGGTAGCGGGACAGGGAATTATCTAGCCAAAAACATTCAGTACTTC.